This TCR beta chain stems from a study of OX40 agonist ivuxolimab in advanced cancers. Background for the entire study: Ivuxolimab was an agonistic, fully human IgG2 monoclonal antibody directed against OX40 (CD134), a costimulatory receptor. Intravenous ivuxolimab was administered to patients every 2 weeks at six dose levels: 0.01, 0.1, 0.3, 1.5, 3 and 10 mg/kg. Of the roughly 54 patients in dose escalation, about 19 had hepatocellular carcinoma, about 15 had melanoma, 9 had renal cell carcinoma and 9 had head and neck cancer. The dose-escalation cohort was about 83% male with a mean age of approximately 60 years, ranging from about 20 to 85. Patients were allowed to have had prior anti-PD-1, anti-PD-L1 or anti-CTLA-4 therapy, and approximately 40% of the dose-escalation patients had previously received checkpoint inhibitors. Partial responses occurred in three dose-escalation patients: two with cutaneous melanoma and one with hepatocellular carcinoma. The purpose of peripheral TCRbeta sequencing was to test whether ivuxolimab changed TCR sequence diversity and led to clonal T-cell expansion. The monotherapy dose-escalation portion (N ≈ 56 patients) of the phase I ivuxolimab trial is reported in the paper.

Here is what the overall study found, with its caveats: Antigen specificity was not determined for the clonally expanded peripheral T cells. Low levels of normalized T-cell clonal expansion were also seen in some patients who did not respond. After ivuxolimab, more expanded clones were found on average in CD8+ T cells than in CD4+ T cells. In the 0.1-3.0 mg/kg groups, partial responders had among the lowest normalized peripheral clonal expansion, particularly in CD8+ T cells. At doses from 0.1 to 3.0 mg/kg, clonal expansion was seen in both CD4+ and CD8+ blood T cells between baseline and week 6.

CDR3 length: 14 amino acids, cysteine to phenylalanine. Just the 42-base CDR3 DNA is kept, in frame starting at base 1. Trimming accounts for 5 bases at V and 4 bases at J, while the number of junction bases matched to no gene is 6. Based on the germline V gene, the CDR1 and CDR2 sequences are SGHAT and FQNNGV. Genomic DNA was extracted from sorted cells for sequencing of the TCRbeta CDR3 region. TCRbeta CDR3 regions were sequenced using the immunoSEQ Assay. TCRdb provides this immuneACCESS table in a form limited to in-frame rearrangements. Some clones are lacking; in checked studies, under half of them reflect an unresolved V gene, and why the rest are absent is not known. Recorded for this sample are tens of thousands of clones; around four fifths of them occurred a single time. Under 6% of the sample is in the top ten clones. About this clone: What antigen it recognizes has not been identified. Base-call qualities are not available, and no considerably larger clone is one nucleotide away.

Patients with autoimmune disease history or receiving systemic immunosuppression were excluded from the trial. Peripheral blood for TCR sequencing was collected from all dose cohorts at baseline, on cycle 4 day 1, and on cycle 7 day 1. The samples were taken from a phase I, first-in-human, multicenter, open-label dose-escalation trial of ivuxolimab. Adults with locally advanced or metastatic head and neck squamous cell, hepatocellular, melanoma or renal cell carcinoma were enrolled in the trial. CD4+ and CD8+ T cells were sorted separately from peripheral blood before TCR sequencing. The source is an adult with an advanced solid tumor such as melanoma, head and neck, liver or kidney cancer. Sample: CD4+ or CD8+ T cells sorted from blood, taken in a trial of the OX40 agonist ivuxolimab. Here the chain combines TRBV11-2 and TRBJ1-1, with 8 junctional bases fitting TRBD1. CDR3 sequence: CASSLYTGGTEAFF. The DNA is as follows: TGTGCCAGCAGCCTTTATACAGGGGGCACTGAAGCTTTCTTT.